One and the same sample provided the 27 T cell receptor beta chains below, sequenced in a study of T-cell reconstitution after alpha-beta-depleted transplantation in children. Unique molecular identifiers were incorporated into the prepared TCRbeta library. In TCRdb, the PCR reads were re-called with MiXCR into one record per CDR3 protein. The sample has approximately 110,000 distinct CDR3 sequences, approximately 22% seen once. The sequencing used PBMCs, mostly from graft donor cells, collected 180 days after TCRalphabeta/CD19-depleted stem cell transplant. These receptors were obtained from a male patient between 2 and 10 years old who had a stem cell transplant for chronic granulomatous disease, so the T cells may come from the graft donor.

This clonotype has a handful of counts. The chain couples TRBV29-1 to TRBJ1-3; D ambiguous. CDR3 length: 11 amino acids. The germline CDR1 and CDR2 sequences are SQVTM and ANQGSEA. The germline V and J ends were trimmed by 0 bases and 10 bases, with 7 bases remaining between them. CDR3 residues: CSVEDPGTIYF. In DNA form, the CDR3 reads TGCAGCGTTGAAGACCCGGGAACCATATATTTT.

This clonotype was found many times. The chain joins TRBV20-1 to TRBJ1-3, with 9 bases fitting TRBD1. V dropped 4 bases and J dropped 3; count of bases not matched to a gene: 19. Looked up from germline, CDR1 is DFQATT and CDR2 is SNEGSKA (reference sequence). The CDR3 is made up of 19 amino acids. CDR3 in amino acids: CSAIPPGTGKSSGGNTIYF. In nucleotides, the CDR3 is TGCAGTGCTATCCCCCCCGGGACAGGGAAGTCCTCGGGTGGAAACACCATATATTTT.

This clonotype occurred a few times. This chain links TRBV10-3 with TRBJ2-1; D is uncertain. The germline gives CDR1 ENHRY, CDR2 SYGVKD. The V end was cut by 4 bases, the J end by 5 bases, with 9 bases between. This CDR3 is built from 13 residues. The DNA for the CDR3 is TGTGCCATCAGTGTGGAAGCTCACAATGAGCAGTTCTTC. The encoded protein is CAISVEAHNEQFF.

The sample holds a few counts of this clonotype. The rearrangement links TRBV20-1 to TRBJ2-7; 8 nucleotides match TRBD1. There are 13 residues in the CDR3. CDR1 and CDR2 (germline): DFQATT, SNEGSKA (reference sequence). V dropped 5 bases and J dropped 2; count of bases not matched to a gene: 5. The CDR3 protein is CSAGGQVTYEQYF. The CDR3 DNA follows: TGCAGTGCTGGGGGACAGGTAACCTACGAGCAGTACTTC.

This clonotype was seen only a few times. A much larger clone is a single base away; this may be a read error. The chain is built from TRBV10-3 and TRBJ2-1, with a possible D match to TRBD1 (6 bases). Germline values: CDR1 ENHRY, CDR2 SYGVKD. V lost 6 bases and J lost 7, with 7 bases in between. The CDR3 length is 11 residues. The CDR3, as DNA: TGTGCCATCAGCACAGGGAATGAGCAGTTCTTC. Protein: CAISTGNEQFF.

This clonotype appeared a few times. CDR3: CSARNTGRAADTQYF. The CDR3 nucleotides are TGCAGTGCTAGAAACACGGGCCGCGCCGCAGATACGCAGTATTTT. The chain joins TRBV20-1 to TRBJ2-3; D is undetermined. The length of the CDR3 is 15 residues. The germline CDR1 and CDR2 sequences are DFQATT and SNEGSKA (reference sequence). V lost 2 bases, J lost 4 bases, and 16 bases lay in between.

The CDR3: CASSPLSGSPTYEQYF. The CDR3 coding sequence is TGTGCCAGCAGTCCCCTTAGCGGGAGCCCCACCTACGAGCAGTACTTC. The chain has TRBV12-3 or TRBV12-4 and TRBJ2-7; 9 bases map to TRBD2. V lost 5 bases to trimming and J lost 2 bases; unmatched junction nucleotides: 10. This CDR3 has 16 residues.

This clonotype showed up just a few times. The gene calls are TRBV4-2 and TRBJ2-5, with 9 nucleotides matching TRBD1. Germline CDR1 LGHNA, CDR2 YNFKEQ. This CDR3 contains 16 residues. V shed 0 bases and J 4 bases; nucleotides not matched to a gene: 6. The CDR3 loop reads CASSQDGTGMSETQYF. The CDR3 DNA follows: TGTGCCAGCAGCCAAGATGGGACAGGGATGTCAGAGACCCAGTACTTC.

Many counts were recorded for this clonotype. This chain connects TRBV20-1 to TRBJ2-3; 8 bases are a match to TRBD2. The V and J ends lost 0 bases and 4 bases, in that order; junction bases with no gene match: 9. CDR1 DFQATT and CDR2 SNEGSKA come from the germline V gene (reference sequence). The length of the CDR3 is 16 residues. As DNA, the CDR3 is TGCAGTGCTAGAGATCGGCGGGGGGTAAGACCAGATACGCAGTATTTT. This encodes CSARDRRGVRPDTQYF.

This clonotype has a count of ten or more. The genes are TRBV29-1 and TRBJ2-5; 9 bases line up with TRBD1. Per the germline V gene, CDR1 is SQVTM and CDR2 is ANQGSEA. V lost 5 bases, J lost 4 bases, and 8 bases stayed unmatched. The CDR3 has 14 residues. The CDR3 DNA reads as TGCAGCGTTCCCCGGGACAGGGTTGGAGAGACCCAGTACTTC. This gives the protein CSVPRDRVGETQYF. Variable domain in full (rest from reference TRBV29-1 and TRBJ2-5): SAVISQKPSRDICQRGTSLTIQCQVDSQVTMMFWYRQQPGQSLTLIATANQGSEATYESGFVIDKFPISRPNLTFSTLTVSNMSPEDSSIYLCSVPRDRVGETQYFGPGTRLLVL.

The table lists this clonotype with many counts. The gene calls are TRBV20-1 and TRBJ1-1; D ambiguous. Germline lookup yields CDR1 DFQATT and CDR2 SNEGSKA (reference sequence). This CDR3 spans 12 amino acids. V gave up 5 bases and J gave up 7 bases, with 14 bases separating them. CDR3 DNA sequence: TGCAGTGCTTCGCCACACCCTGTTGAAGCTTTCTTT. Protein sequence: CSASPHPVEAFF.

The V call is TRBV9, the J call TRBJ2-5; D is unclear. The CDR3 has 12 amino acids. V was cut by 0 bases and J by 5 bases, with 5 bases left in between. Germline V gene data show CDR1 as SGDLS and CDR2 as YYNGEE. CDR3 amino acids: CASSVEGETQYF. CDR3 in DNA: TGTGCCAGCAGCGTAGAAGGGGAGACCCAGTACTTC.

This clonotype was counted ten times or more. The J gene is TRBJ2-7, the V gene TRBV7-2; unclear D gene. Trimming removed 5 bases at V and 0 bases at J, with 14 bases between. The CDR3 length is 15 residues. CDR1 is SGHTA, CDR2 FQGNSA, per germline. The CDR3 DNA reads TGTGCCAGCAGCCCGGGCGGTTCAAGCTCCTACGAGCAGTACTTC. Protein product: CASSPGGSSSYEQYF.

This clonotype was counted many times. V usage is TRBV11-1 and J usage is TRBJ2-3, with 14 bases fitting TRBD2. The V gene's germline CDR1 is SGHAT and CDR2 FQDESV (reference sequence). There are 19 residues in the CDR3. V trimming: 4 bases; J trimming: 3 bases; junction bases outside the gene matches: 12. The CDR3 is CASSSGGTSGSSPTDTQYF. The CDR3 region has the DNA TGTGCCAGCAGCTCTGGGGGGACTAGCGGGAGTTCGCCAACAGATACGCAGTATTTT.

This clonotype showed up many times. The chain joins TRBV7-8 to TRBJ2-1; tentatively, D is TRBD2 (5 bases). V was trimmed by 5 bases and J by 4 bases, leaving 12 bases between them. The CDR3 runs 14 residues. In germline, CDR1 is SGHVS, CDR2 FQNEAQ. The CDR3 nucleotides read TGTGCCAGCAGCCCTCCGGGATTATACAATGAGCAGTTCTTC. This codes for CASSPPGLYNEQFF.

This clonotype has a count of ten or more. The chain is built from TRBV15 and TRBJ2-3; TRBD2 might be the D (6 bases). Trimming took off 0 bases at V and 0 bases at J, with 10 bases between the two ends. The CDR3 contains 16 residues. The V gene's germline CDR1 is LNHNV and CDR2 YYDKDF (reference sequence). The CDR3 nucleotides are TGTGCCACCAGCAGAGAAGCGCGGGGAAGCACAGATACGCAGTATTTT. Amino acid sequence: CATSREARGSTDTQYF.

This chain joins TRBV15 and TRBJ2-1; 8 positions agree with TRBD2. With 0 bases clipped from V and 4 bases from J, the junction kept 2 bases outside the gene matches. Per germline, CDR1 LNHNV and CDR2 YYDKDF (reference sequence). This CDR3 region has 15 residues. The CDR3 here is CATSREASGYNEQFF. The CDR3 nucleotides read TGTGCCACCAGCAGAGAGGCTAGCGGGTACAATGAGCAGTTCTTC. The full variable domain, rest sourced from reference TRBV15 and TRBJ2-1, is DAMVIQNPRYQVTQFGKPVTLSCSQTLNHNVMYWYQQKSSQAPKLLFHYYDKDFNNEADTPDNFQSRRPNTSFCFLDIRSPGLGDTAMYLCATSREASGYNEQFFGPGTRLTVL.

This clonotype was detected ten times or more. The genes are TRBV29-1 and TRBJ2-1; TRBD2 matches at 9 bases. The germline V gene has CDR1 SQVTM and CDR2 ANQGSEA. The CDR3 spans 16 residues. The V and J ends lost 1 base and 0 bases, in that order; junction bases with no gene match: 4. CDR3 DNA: TGCAGCGTTGAAGGGCGGGAGGGGAGCTCCTACAATGAGCAGTTCTTC. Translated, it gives CSVEGREGSSYNEQFF.

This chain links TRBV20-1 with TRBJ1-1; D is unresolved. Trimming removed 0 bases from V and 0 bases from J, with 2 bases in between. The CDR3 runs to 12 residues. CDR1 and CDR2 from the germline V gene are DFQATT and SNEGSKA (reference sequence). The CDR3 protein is CSARDMNTEAFF. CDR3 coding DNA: TGCAGTGCTAGAGATATGAACACTGAAGCTTTCTTT.

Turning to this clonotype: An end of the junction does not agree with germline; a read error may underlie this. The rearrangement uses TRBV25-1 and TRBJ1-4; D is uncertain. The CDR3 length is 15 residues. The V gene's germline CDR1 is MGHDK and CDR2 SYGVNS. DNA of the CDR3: TGTGCCAGCAGTGAACCCCTAGGAACTAATGCAAAACTGTTTTTT. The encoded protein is CASSEPLGTNAKLFF. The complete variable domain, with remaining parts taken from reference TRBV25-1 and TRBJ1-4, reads EADIYQTPRYLVIGTGKKITLECSQTMGHDKMYWYQQDPGMELHLIHYSYGVNSTEKGDLSSESTVSRIRTEHFPLTLESARPSHTSQYLCASSEPLGTNAKLFFGSGTQLSVL.

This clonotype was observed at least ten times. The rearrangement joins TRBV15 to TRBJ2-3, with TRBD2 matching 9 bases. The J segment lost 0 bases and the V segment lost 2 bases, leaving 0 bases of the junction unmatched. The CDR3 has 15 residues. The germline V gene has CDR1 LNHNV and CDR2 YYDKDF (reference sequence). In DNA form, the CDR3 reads TGTGCCACCAGCAGAACTAGCGGGAGCACAGATACGCAGTATTTT. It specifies CATSRTSGSTDTQYF.

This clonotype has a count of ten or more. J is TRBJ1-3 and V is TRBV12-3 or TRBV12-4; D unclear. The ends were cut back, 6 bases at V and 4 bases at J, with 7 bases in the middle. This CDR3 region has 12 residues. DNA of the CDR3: TGTGCCAGCAGCAGGAAAGGAAACACCATATATTTT. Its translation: CASSRKGNTIYF.

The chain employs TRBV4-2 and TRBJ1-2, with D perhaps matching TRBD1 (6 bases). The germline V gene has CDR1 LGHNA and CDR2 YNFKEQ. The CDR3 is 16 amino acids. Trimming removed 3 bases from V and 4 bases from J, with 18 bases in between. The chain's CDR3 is CASSHRVGGPFYGYTF. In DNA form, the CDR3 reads TGTGCCAGCAGCCACAGAGTGGGGGGGCCCTTCTATGGCTACACCTTC.

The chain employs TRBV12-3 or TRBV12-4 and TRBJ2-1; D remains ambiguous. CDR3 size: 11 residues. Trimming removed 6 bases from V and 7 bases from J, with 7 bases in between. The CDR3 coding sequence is TGTGCCAGCAGCCTAAAAAATGAGCAGTTCTTC. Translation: CASSLKNEQFF.

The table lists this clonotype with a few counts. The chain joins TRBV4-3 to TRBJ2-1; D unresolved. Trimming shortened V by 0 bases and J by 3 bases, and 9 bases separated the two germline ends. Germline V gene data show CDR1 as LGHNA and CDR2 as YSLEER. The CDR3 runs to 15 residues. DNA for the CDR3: TGCGCCAGCAGCCAAGAGAATACCTTCTACAATGAGCAGTTCTTC. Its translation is CASSQENTFYNEQFF.

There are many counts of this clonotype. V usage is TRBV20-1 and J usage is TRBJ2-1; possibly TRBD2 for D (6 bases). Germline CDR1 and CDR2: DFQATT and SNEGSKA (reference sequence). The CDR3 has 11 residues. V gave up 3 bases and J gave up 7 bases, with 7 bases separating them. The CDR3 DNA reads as TGCAGTGCTAGCGGGAGTAATGAGCAGTTCTTC. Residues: CSASGSNEQFF.

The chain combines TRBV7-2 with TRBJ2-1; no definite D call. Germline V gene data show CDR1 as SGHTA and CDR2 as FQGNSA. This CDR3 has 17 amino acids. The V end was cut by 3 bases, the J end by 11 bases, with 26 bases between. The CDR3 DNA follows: TGTGCCAGCAGCTTTGCCACCCCGGGTCCTTTTATGAGGCAGCAGTTCTTC. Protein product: CASSFATPGPFMRQQFF. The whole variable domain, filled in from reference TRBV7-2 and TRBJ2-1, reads GAGVSQSPSNKVTEKGKDVELRCDPISGHTALYWYRQSLGQGLEFLIYFQGNSAPDKSGLPSDRFSAERTGGSVSTLTIQRTQQEDSAVYLCASSFATPGPFMRQQFFGPGTRLTVL.